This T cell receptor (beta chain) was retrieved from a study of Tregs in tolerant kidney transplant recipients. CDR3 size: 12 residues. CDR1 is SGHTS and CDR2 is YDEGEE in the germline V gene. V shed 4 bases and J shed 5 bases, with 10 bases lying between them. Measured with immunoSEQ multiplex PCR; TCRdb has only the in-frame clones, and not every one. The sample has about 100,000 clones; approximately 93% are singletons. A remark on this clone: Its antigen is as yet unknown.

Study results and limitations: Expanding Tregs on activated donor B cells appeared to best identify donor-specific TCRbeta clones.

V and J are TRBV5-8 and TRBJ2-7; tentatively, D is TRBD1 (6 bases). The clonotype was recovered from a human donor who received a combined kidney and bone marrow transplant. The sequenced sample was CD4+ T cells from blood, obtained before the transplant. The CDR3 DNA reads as TGTGCCAGCAGCCCTAACAGGGACGAGCAGTACTTC. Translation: CASSPNRDEQYF.